Shown below are 8 T cell receptor beta chains from a single sample sequenced in a study of cytomegalovirus exposure and HLA in healthy donors. The primer mix had 60 Vbeta and 13 Jbeta primers. The method was immunoSEQ multiplex PCR; TCRdb's version includes in-frame clones alone and lacks a portion of them. Of approximately 160,000 clones listed, roughly 71% were seen once; the top ten hold roughly 7.5%. Sequenced sample: PBMCs. These receptors originate from a male donor in good health and CMV-seropositive.

The chain combines TRBV30 with TRBJ1-3, with 11 bases lining up with TRBD1. CDR3 length equals 14 residues. Germline-derived CDR1 and CDR2 are GTSNPN and SVGIG (reference sequence). After removal of 4 bases from V and 3 bases from J, the junction contained 2 bases not matched to a gene. This CDR3 is CAWKDRGLGNTIYF. CDR3 sequence (DNA): TGTGCCTGGAAGGACAGGGGGCTTGGAAACACCATATATTTT.

CDR3 DNA: TGTGCCAGCAGTCCGCGGTTCGCGAACACCGGGGAGCTGTTTTTT. Translation: CASSPRFANTGELFF. The chain is built from TRBV6-6 and TRBJ2-2, with D unresolved. Trimming left V 5 bases short and J 0 bases short, with 10 bases between. Germline V gene sequence: CDR1 MNHNY, CDR2 SVGAGI (reference sequence). The CDR3 is 15 amino acids.

With regard to this clone: Sequence at one end of the junction differs from germline and may be a read error. This specimen includes other DNA sequences encoding the same CDR3. The chain has TRBV5-4 and TRBJ2-7; 8 positions match TRBD1. The CDR3 is made up of 15 amino acids. Germline loops: CDR1 SGHNT, CDR2 YYREEE (reference sequence). The CDR3 DNA is TGCGCCAGCAGCTCCGGGGACAGGAGCTCCTACGAGCAGTACTTC. This sequence encodes CASSSGDRSSYEQYF.

The CDR3 here is CASSVDRGADTQYF. The CDR3 DNA reads as TGTGCCAGCAGCGTCGACAGGGGCGCAGATACGCAGTATTTT. V gene TRBV7-3 combines with J gene TRBJ2-3, with 8 bases identical to TRBD1. The ends lost 5 bases at V and 4 bases at J; junction bases unmatched: 5. Germline CDR1 reads SGHTA; CDR2 reads FQGTGA. CDR3 length: 14 amino acids.

J is TRBJ2-6 and V is TRBV19; TRBD1 is a possible D gene (6 bases). The CDR3 is 14 amino acids. V shed 2 bases and J shed 14 bases, with 16 bases lying between them. Germline V gene sequence: CDR1 LNHDA, CDR2 SQIVND (reference sequence). CDR3 region: CASSIQEMRGILTF. The DNA for the CDR3 is TGTGCCAGTAGTATACAGGAGATGAGGGGGATCCTGACTTTC.

The chain couples TRBV7-9 to TRBJ2-7; 9 bases fit TRBD1. The CDR3 is 13 amino acids. Germline values: CDR1 SEHNR, CDR2 FQNEAQ (reference sequence). V shed 5 bases and J 3 bases; nucleotides not matched to a gene: 2. The CDR3 bases are TGTGCCAGCAGCCTGACAGGGGGCTACGAGCAGTACTTC. It specifies CASSLTGGYEQYF. The whole variable domain, remainder taken from reference TRBV7-9 and TRBJ2-7, is DTGVSQNPRHKITKRGQNVTFRCDPISEHNRLYWYRQTLGQGPEFLTYFQNEAQLEKSRLLSDRFSAERPKGSFSTLEIQRTEQGDSAMYLCASSLTGGYEQYFGPGTRLTVT.

This sequence joins TRBV27 and TRBJ2-4; 7 bases fit TRBD2. The V segment lost 5 bases and the J segment 1 base; nucleotides outside the gene matches: 5. CDR1 is MNHEY, CDR2 SMNVEV, per germline (reference sequence). CDR3 size: 15 residues. The CDR3 nucleotides are TGTGCCAGCAGTGCTAGCGGAGGGGCCAAAAACATTCAGTACTTC. Translated: CASSASGGAKNIQYF.

This clone turned up a few times. The chain carries TRBV4-1 and TRBJ1-1, with 7 nucleotides matching TRBD1. Germline V CDR1 and CDR2: MGHRA, YSYEKL. The CDR3 extends over 14 amino acids. The trim removed 4 bases at V and 7 bases at J, leaving 9 bases unmatched. CDR3 DNA sequence: TGCGCCAGCAGCCCCGGGACAGTAAAATTTGAAGCTTTCTTT. The encoded protein is CASSPGTVKFEAFF.